This T cell receptor beta chain derives from a study of tissue T cells after allogeneic stem cell transplantation (dated by TCRdb to between 2021 and 2023). As for the study more broadly: Grafts from donors were received by all GVHD patients, with four grafts being unmodified and three being CD34-selected to deplete T cells. On the human side, the study was prospective and observational, with no blinding or randomization. For tissues with multiple samples, a pathologist reviewed H&E sections and gave sequencing priority to samples with histologically apparent lymphocytes. The study profiled TCR beta repertoires in many tissues obtained from research autopsies of patients with and without GVHD, and also in mouse models of GVHD. The research as a whole found: Few T cell clones were found to be shared across patients, but shared repertoire signatures across patients were revealed in a tissue-specific fashion by motif-based clustering. In both patients and mice, only a limited portion of the TCR repertoire detected in tissues was captured by blood and spleen T cells. Which tissue TCRs were alloreactive or antigen-specific was not determined in the study, and some of the clones might have been host cells that persisted. Within patients, how anatomically similar tissues were was a major factor shaping TCR repertoire composition, regardless of disease or transplant status. Sampling depth was acknowledged as a limitation, and the patient cohort was both small and clinically heterogeneous.

In light of the paper, this sample's time point label describes: human tissue collected at research (rapid) autopsy. Over an approximately three-year period, a research-autopsy study prospectively enrolled several adult allo-HCT recipients who had steroid-refractory GVHD. All GVHD patients had gastrointestinal GVHD and received several lines of GVHD-directed therapy; five or six also had skin involvement. Autopsy tissues included GI sites from esophagus to rectum, liver, skin and lymphoid organs including spleen, after a median post-mortem interval of around 9.8 hours. Autopsy specimens were bisected, with one portion flash-frozen in liquid nitrogen and the remainder formalin-fixed, and GI outer muscle layers were removed. To extract genomic DNA from frozen tissues, either the Mag-Bind Blood & Tissue DNA HDQ 96 Kit on a Chemagic 360 or the DNeasy Blood & Tissue Kit was used. Because of concern about red blood cell contamination, extracted DNA underwent additional purification with the Genomic DNA Clean & Concentrator-25 kit.

V is pared back by 7 bases and J by 2 bases, with 5 bases lying between the germline termini. The germline V gene sets CDR1 to MDHEN and CDR2 to SYDVKM. The CDR3 covers 11 residues, taking in both the cysteine and the phenylalanine. The retained sequence is limited to the CDR3, 33 bases, with the frame set at the first base. The protocol used for the library was the immunoSEQ multiplex PCR assay. TCRbeta CDR3 sequencing was performed at survey depth by Adaptive Biotechnologies, and CDR3 sequences, V/J genes, productive frequency and template counts were reported. Amplification of TCR beta CDR3 regions started from genomic DNA instead of RNA. In the original analysis: Jensen-Shannon divergence was used to quantify pairwise repertoire overlap between tissues, with a value of 1 meaning complete divergence and a value of 0 meaning identical repertoires. Tissues were grouped by single-linkage agglomerative hierarchical clustering of pairwise JSD values, and the clustering results were shown as dendrograms. GLIPH2 was applied to all patient samples using simulation_depth 1000, kmer_min_depth 3, and cdr3_length_cutoff 8, and only groups with more than two unique CDR3s were retained. A standardized tissue-overlap score was calculated by extrapolating Jaccard GLIPH-group overlap across patients to a standard repertoire size of 1000 clones. Associations of diversity with clinical or experimental variables used linear mixed-effect models with tissue fixed effects and individual random effects. Entries here come from immuneACCESS through TCRdb and include only in-frame sequences with V and J called. Some clones fail to appear in such tables; in the studies checked, an unresolved V gene covers under half of the shortfall, and the cause of the remainder is unknown. D and trimming were read from the DNA, whereas the V and J calls and clone size are those reported in that table. For this sample the table gives some 7,000 clones, of which more than 60% were detected only once. Of the sample, about 15% is held by the ten largest clones.

Note on this clone: The clone's antigen remains unknown. The record has no base qualities; no much larger clone is one base away.

Sequences were derived from skin, sampled at autopsy. This sequence uses TRBV28 and TRBJ2-5, with no confidently assigned D gene. This sequence originates from a male patient of 60 years or more with steroid-refractory graft-versus-host disease after an allogeneic stem cell transplant. Following a transplant, some T cells may be graft donor cells, not patient cells. Here the CDR3 is given as CASTSQETQYF. In nucleotides, the sequence is TGTGCCAGCACCTCTCAAGAGACCCAGTACTTC.